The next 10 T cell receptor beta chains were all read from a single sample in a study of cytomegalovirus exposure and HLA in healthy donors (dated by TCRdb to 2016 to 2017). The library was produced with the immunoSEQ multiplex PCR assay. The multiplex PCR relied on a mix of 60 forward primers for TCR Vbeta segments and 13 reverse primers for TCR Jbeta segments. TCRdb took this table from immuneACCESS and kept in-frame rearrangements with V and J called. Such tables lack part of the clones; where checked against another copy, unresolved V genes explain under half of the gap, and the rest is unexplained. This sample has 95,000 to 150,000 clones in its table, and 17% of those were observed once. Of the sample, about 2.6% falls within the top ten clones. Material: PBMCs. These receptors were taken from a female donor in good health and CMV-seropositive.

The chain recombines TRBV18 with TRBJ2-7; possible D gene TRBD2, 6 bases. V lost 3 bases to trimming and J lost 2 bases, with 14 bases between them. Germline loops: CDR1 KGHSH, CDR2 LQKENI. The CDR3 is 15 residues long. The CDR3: CASSPSLGEAYEQYF. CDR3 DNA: TGTGCCAGCTCACCCTCCTTGGGGGAGGCCTACGAGCAGTACTTC.

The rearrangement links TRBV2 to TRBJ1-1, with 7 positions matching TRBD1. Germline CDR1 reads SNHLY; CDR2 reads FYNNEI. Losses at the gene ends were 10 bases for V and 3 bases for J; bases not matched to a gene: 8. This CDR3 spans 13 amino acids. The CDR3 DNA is TGTGCCACCAAGACAGGGTTTGACACTGAAGCTTTCTTT. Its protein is CATKTGFDTEAFF.

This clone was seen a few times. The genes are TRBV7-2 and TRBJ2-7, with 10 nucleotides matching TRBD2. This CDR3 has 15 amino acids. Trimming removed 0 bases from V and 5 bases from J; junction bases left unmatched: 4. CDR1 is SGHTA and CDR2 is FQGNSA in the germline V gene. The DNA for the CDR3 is TGTGCCAGCAGCTTAGCGTCTAGCGGGGGCCACGAGCAGTACTTC. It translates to CASSLASSGGHEQYF.

As DNA, the CDR3 is TGTGCCAGCAGCTTAGCTAGCGCCTACGAGCAGTACTTC. This gives the protein CASSLASAYEQYF. V is TRBV7-6 and J is TRBJ2-7; D might be TRBD2 (5 bases). V was clipped by 0 bases and J by 2 bases, with 5 bases between them. Germline CDR1 SGHVS, CDR2 FNYEAQ. The CDR3 extends over 13 amino acids.

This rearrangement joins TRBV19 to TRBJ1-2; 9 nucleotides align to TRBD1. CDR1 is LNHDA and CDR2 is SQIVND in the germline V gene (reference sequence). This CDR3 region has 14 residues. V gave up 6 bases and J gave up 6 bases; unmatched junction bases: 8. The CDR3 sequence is CASSRDREMDGYTF. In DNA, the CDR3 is TGTGCCAGTAGCCGGGACAGGGAAATGGATGGCTACACCTTC.

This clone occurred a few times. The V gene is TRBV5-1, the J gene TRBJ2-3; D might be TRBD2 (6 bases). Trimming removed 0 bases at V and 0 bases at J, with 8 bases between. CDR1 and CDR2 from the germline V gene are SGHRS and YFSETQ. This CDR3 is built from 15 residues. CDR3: CASSLAAGSTDTQYF. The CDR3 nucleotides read TGCGCCAGCAGCTTGGCGGCGGGAAGCACAGATACGCAGTATTTT.

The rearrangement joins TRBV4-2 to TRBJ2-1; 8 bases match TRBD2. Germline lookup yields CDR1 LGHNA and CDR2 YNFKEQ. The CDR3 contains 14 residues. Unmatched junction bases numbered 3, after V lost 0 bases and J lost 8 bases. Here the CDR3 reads CASSQETSVDEQFF. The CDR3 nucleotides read TGTGCCAGCAGCCAAGAGACTAGCGTTGATGAGCAGTTCTTC.

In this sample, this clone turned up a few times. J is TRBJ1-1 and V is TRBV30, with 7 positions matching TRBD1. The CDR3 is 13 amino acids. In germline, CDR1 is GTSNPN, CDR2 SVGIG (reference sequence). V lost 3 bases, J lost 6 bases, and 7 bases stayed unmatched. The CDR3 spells CAWSPRRGAEAFF. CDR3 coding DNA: TGTGCCTGGAGCCCCCGCAGGGGGGCTGAAGCTTTCTTT.

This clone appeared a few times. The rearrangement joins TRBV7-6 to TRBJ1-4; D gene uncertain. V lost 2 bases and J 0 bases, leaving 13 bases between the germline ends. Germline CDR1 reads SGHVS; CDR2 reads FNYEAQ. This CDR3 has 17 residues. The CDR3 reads CASSLYPRGSTNEKLFF. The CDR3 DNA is TGTGCCAGCAGCTTATACCCCAGAGGTTCAACTAATGAAAAACTGTTTTTT.

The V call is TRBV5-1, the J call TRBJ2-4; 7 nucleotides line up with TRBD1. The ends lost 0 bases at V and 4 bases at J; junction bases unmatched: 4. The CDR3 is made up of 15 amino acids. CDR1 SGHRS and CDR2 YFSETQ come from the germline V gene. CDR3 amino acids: CASSLGDRVKNIQYF. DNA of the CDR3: TGCGCCAGCAGCTTGGGAGACAGGGTGAAAAACATTCAGTACTTC.